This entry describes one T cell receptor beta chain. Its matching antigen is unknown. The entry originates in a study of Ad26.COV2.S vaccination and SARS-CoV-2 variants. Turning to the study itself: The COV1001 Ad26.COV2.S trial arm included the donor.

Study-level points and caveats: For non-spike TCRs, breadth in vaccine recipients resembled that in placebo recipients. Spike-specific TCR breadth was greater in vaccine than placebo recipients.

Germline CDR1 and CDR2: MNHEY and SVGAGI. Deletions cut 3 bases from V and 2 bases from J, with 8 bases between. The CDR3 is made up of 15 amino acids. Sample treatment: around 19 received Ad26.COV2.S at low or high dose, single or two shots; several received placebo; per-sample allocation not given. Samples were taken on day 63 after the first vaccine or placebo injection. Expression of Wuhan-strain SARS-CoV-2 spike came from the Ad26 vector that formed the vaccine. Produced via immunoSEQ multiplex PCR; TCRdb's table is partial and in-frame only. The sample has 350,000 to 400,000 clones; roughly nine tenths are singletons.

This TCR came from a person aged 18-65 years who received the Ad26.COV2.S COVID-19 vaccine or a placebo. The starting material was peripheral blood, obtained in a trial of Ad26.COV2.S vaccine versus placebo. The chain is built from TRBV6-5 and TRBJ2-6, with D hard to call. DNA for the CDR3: TGTGCCAGCAGTTATGTCGAAACTGGGGCCAACGTCCTGACTTTC. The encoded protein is CASSYVETGANVLTF.